One sample yielded the 11 T cell receptor beta chains listed below, sequenced in a study of cytomegalovirus exposure and HLA in healthy donors. With 60 Vbeta and 13 Jbeta primers, the PCR was carried out. Profiled with immunoSEQ multiplex PCR; TCRdb holds only in-frame clones, not every one. The sample table includes about 120,000 clones. Sequenced: PBMCs. These receptor sequences come from a man between 18 and 35 years old in good health and CMV-seronegative.

This chain joins TRBV5-4 and TRBJ2-2; 11 nucleotides agree with TRBD2. Per the germline V gene, CDR1 is SGHNT and CDR2 is YYREEE (reference sequence). With V trimmed by 1 base and J by 1 base, 3 bases remained unmatched. This CDR3 region has 17 residues. CDR3 nucleotide sequence: TGTGCCAGCAGCTTGCCCGGACTAGCGGGGAACACCGGGGAGCTGTTTTTT. This sequence encodes CASSLPGLAGNTGELFF. Variable domain in full (rest from reference TRBV5-4 and TRBJ2-2): ETGVTQSPTHLIKTRGQQVTLRCSSQSGHNTVSWYQQALGQGPQFIFQYYREEENGRGNFPPRFSGLQFPNYSSELNVNALELDDSALYLCASSLPGLAGNTGELFFGEGSRLTVL.

The chain recombines TRBV15 with TRBJ1-2; D not certain. The CDR3 is 13 amino acids. CDR1 is LNHNV, CDR2 YYDKDF, per germline (reference sequence). V dropped 0 bases and J dropped 4 bases, with 6 bases sitting between them. This CDR3 is CATSRDGRYGYTF. The CDR3 bases are TGTGCCACCAGCAGAGATGGGCGCTATGGCTACACCTTC.

The chain has TRBV7-8 and TRBJ2-7, with a weak D call TRBD2 (6 bases). CDR1 and CDR2 from the germline V gene are SGHVS and FQNEAQ. The CDR3 length is 15 residues. The V end was cut by 1 base, the J end by 4 bases, with 14 bases between. CDR3 coding DNA: TGTGCCAGCAGCTTAGGGTCCGGGGGATATTACGAGCAGTACTTC. It specifies CASSLGSGGYYEQYF.

The chain uses TRBV5-1 and TRBJ2-7, with 10 bases fitting TRBD1. The CDR3 is made up of 15 amino acids. The V gene end was trimmed by 4 bases and the J gene end by 3 bases; junction bases not matched to a gene: 7. Germline values: CDR1 SGHRS, CDR2 YFSETQ. CDR3 region: CASSHTGTGDYEQYF. In DNA form, the CDR3 reads TGCGCCAGCAGCCATACGGGGACAGGGGACTACGAGCAGTACTTC.

This chain links TRBV5-4 with TRBJ2-3, with TRBD1 identical over 8 bases. The V segment lost 0 bases and the J segment 3 bases; nucleotides outside the gene matches: 9. Germline V gene sequence: CDR1 SGHNT, CDR2 YYREEE (reference sequence). The CDR3 covers 17 residues. CDR3 bases: TGTGCCAGCAGCTTGGGCACCAGGCAGGGGGCTACAGATACGCAGTATTTT. Its protein product is CASSLGTRQGATDTQYF.

The rearrangement uses TRBV6-1 and TRBJ1-1, with TRBD1 identical over 7 bases. Germline-derived CDR1 and CDR2 are MNHNS and SASEGT. This CDR3 contains 13 residues. Trimming took 6 bases from V and 3 from J; bases not matched to a gene: 4. Written as DNA, the CDR3 is TGTGCCAGCAGATTGCAGGGGGACACTGAAGCTTTCTTT. Its protein is CASRLQGDTEAFF.

The chain carries TRBV7-8 and TRBJ1-1; D is unresolved. Trimming took 5 bases from V and 7 from J, leaving 17 bases between them. Germline V CDR1 and CDR2: SGHVS, FQNEAQ. The CDR3 is 14 residues long. The chain's CDR3 is CASSATGPEGEAFF. The CDR3 DNA sequence: TGTGCCAGCAGCGCAACCGGGCCCGAGGGTGAAGCTTTCTTT.

The CDR3 here is CASSLSGLRDRMDEQYF. Written as DNA, the CDR3 is TGTGCCAGCAGTTTGTCCGGACTCCGGGACAGGATGGATGAGCAGTACTTC. The chain carries TRBV27 and TRBJ2-7; 8 nucleotides agree with TRBD1. Per germline, CDR1 MNHEY and CDR2 SMNVEV (reference sequence). Trimming at V came to 3 bases and at J to 7 bases, leaving 17 bases not matched to a gene. This CDR3 contains 17 residues.

The chain couples TRBV14 to TRBJ1-1; D is possibly TRBD1 (6 bases). This CDR3 has 17 residues. The germline gives CDR1 SGHDN, CDR2 FVKESK. V was clipped by 0 bases and J by 7 bases, with 21 bases between them. The CDR3 is CASSQDYGGLSAGEAFF. For the CDR3, the DNA is TGTGCCAGCAGCCAAGATTACGGGGGGCTATCCGCGGGTGAAGCTTTCTTT.

The chain uses TRBV27 and TRBJ1-1; D is possibly TRBD1 (5 bases). Germline-derived CDR1 and CDR2 are MNHEY and SMNVEV (reference sequence). The length of the CDR3 is 17 residues. V shed 3 bases and J shed 0 bases, with 17 bases lying between them. The CDR3 spells CASSLGPPGRLNTEAFF. The DNA for the CDR3 is TGTGCCAGCAGTTTGGGGCCCCCGGGCCGCCTGAACACTGAAGCTTTCTTT.

In DNA form, the CDR3 reads TGTGCCATCAGTGACTTAGCCTACGAGCAGTACTTC. This sequence encodes CAISDLAYEQYF. The chain employs TRBV10-3 and TRBJ2-7, with D unresolved. Trimming shortened V by 3 bases and J by 2 bases, and 5 bases separated the two germline ends. This CDR3 comprises 12 residues. Germline V gene sequence: CDR1 ENHRY, CDR2 SYGVKD.